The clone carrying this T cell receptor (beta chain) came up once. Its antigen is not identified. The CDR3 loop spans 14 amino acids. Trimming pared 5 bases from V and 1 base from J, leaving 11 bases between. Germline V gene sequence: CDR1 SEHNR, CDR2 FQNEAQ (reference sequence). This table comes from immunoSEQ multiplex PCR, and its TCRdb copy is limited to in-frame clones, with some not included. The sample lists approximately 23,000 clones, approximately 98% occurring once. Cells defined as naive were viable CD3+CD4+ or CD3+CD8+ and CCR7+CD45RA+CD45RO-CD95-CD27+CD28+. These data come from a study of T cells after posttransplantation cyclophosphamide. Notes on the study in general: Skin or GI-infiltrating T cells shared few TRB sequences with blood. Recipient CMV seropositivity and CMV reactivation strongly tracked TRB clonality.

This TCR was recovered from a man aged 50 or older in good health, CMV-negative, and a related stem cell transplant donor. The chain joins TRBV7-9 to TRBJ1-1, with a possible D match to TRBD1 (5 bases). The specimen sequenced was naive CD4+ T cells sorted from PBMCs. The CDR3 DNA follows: TGTGCCAGCAGCACGACAGTTACGAACACTGAAGCTTTCTTT. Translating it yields CASSTTVTNTEAFF.